The 14 T cell receptor beta chains given below trace back to one sample, sequenced in a study of T cell repertoires in cytomegalovirus infection. A single record per CDR3 protein comes from TCRdb applying MiXCR to the reads. This sample has approximately 1,000,000 distinct CDR3 sequences, with around 32% found just once. Their cognate antigens are unknown. This material consisted of cultured CD8+ T cells from PBMCs, taken from culture after CMV antigen stimulation. These receptors were obtained from a human donor in good health (CMV status not recorded). Some clones in this sample may be carry-over from other donors' samples.

The DNA of the CDR3 is TGTGCCACCGCCGAGGGGTTCTCCTACGAGCAGTACGTC. Protein sequence: CATAEGFSYEQYV. The chain uses TRBV28 and TRBJ2-7; the D gene could be TRBD1 or TRBD2 (5 bases each). V lost 10 bases and J lost 0, with 13 bases in between. The CDR3 is 13 amino acids. Germline-derived CDR1 and CDR2 are MDHEN and SYDVKM.

This clonotype showed up many times. V and J are TRBV7-8 and TRBJ2-3; the D gene could be TRBD1 or TRBD2 (6 bases each). The germline V gene has CDR1 SGHVS and CDR2 FQNEAQ. The germline V and J ends were trimmed by 1 base and 0 bases, with 14 bases remaining between them. CDR3 length: 17 amino acids. The CDR3 sequence: CASSLVSGGGSTDTQYF. CDR3 sequence (DNA): TGTGCCAGCAGCTTAGTTTCCGGAGGGGGTAGCACAGATACGCAGTATTTT. The full variable domain, its missing parts supplied by reference TRBV7-8 and TRBJ2-3, is GAGVSQSPRYKVAKRGQDVALRCDPISGHVSLFWYQQALGQGPEFLTYFQNEAQLDKSGLPSDRFFAERPEGSVSTLKIQRTQQEDSAVYLCASSLVSGGGSTDTQYFGPGTRLTVL.

This clonotype was detected only a few times. The chain uses TRBV19 and TRBJ2-5; D is unclear. Trimming took 5 bases from V and 7 from J, leaving 23 bases between them. This CDR3 region has 16 residues. Germline CDR1 is LNHDA and CDR2 is SQIVND (reference sequence). The CDR3 protein is CASSPLGEQPGLTQYF. CDR3 coding DNA: TGTGCCAGTAGTCCGCTTGGAGAACAGCCCGGATTGACCCAGTACTTC.

This chain uses TRBV4-1 with TRBJ1-5; unclear D gene. The CDR3 sequence is 15 residues long. The V end lost 0 bases, the J end lost 6 bases, and 12 bases lay between the germline ends. The V gene's germline CDR1 is MGHRA and CDR2 YSYEKL. In nucleotides, the CDR3 is TGCGCCAGCAGCCAAGATTACCTGTCGGGTCAGCCCCAGCATTTT. Protein: CASSQDYLSGQPQHF.

V usage is TRBV19 and J usage is TRBJ1-5; D gene unclear. The CDR3 is 15 amino acids. V gave up 3 bases and J gave up 0 bases, with 9 bases separating them. Germline lookup yields CDR1 LNHDA and CDR2 SQIVND (reference sequence). The CDR3 coding sequence is TGTGCCAGTAGTATTGTGTTGTATAGCAATCAGCCCCAGCATTTT. Protein: CASSIVLYSNQPQHF.

The chain links TRBV4-1 to TRBJ2-1, with TRBD2 identical over 8 bases. The CDR3 length is 13 residues. V dropped 11 bases and J dropped 8; count of bases not matched to a gene: 11. Per the germline V gene, CDR1 is MGHRA and CDR2 is YSYEKL. CDR3 loop: CASSRGGSDEQFF. CDR3 coding DNA: TGCGCCTCTTCCCGGGGGGGGTCGGATGAGCAGTTCTTC.

Written as DNA, the CDR3 is TGTGCCAGCAGTGACCCTCATTTGAACACTGAAGCTTTCTTT. Translation: CASSDPHLNTEAFF. The V gene is TRBV2, the J gene TRBJ1-1; the D is unclear. Germline V gives CDR1 SNHLY, CDR2 FYNNEI. This CDR3 has 14 amino acids. V was shortened by 3 bases and J by 0 bases, with 8 bases between the two germline ends.

The rearrangement uses TRBV5-5 and TRBJ1-1; the D is unclear. The V and J ends lost 0 bases and 0 bases respectively, with 12 bases between them. The CDR3 has 16 residues. Germline lookup yields CDR1 SGHKS and CDR2 YYEKEE (reference sequence). In DNA form, the CDR3 reads TGTGCCAGCAGCTTGGCGGTCAGCTACCTGAACACTGAAGCTTTCTTT. Its protein product is CASSLAVSYLNTEAFF. The full variable domain, completed using reference TRBV5-5 and TRBJ1-1, is DAGVTQSPTHLIKTRGQQVTLRCSPISGHKSVSWYQQVLGQGPQFIFQYYEKEERGRGNFPDRFSARQFPNYSSELNVNALLLGDSALYLCASSLAVSYLNTEAFFGQGTRLTVV.

Only a few counts were recorded for this clonotype. The chain uses TRBV12-3 or TRBV12-4 and TRBJ2-5; D unresolved. Trimming took off 6 bases at V and 5 bases at J, with 7 bases between the two ends. CDR3 size: 11 residues. The CDR3 reads CASSDTETQYF. CDR3 DNA sequence: TGTGCCAGCAGCGACACGGAGACCCAGTACTTC.

The chain uses TRBV6-6 and TRBJ2-3; the D is unclear. V lost 0 bases and J lost 3, with 22 bases in between. CDR1 and CDR2 from the germline V gene are MNHNY and SVGAGI (reference sequence). The CDR3 runs to 19 residues. DNA for the CDR3: TGTGCCAGCAGTTACTCACGGGCGGCAGGCCAACGTGGGACAGATACGCAGTATTTT. Translated, it gives CASSYSRAAGQRGTDTQYF.

The chain uses TRBV12-3 or TRBV12-4 and TRBJ2-5, with TRBD1 matching over 7 bases. The V gene end was trimmed by 5 bases and the J gene end by 3 bases; junction bases not matched to a gene: 6. This CDR3 region has 14 residues. The CDR3 DNA sequence: TGTGCCAGCAGTCCGACAGGGTATGAAGAGACCCAGTACTTC. Its protein is CASSPTGYEETQYF.

This sequence joins TRBV4-3 and TRBJ1-1; D unresolved. The germline V and J ends were trimmed by 0 bases and 2 bases, with 10 bases remaining between them. The CDR3 contains 15 residues. Germline CDR1 and CDR2: LGHNA and YSLEER. CDR3 residues: CASSQDRVLNTEAFF. The CDR3 coding sequence is TGCGCCAGCAGCCAAGATAGGGTATTAAACACTGAAGCTTTCTTT.

This clonotype was observed a handful of times. The gene calls are TRBV6-8 and TRBJ2-7, with 9 bases identical to TRBD2. The germline V gene has CDR1 MNHGY and CDR2 SAAAGT. The J segment lost 6 bases and the V segment lost 6 bases, leaving 12 bases of the junction unmatched. CDR3 length: 15 amino acids. Here the CDR3 DNA reads TGTGCCAGCAGCCAGACCCCCGGGACTAGCAGCGAGCAGTACTTC. Protein product: CASSQTPGTSSEQYF.

The gene calls are TRBV2 and TRBJ1-1, with D unresolved. The germline gives CDR1 SNHLY, CDR2 FYNNEI. The CDR3 has 13 amino acids. V lost 10 bases and J lost 3, with 15 bases in between. The CDR3 DNA reads TGTGCCACCACCCCCATTGACCACACTGAAGCTTTCTTT. Translation gives CATTPIDHTEAFF.